This T cell receptor beta chain came from a study of CD8 T cells in Susac syndrome. Germline CDR1 is SGHTA and CDR2 is FQGNSA. The CDR3 is made up of 15 amino acids. The V gene lost 3 bases and the J gene lost 0 bases, with 11 bases spanning the gap. Random hexamers were used to reverse transcribe the RNA input (about 0.5 to 1 ug). TCRdb re-called the immunoSEQ multiplex PCR reads through MiXCR, storing one row per CDR3 protein. The sample includes hundreds of thousands of distinct CDR3 sequences, approximately 94% of them seen just once. The gene calls are TRBV7-2 and TRBJ2-5; TRBD2 might be the D (5 bases). The receptor was derived from a human donor with Susac syndrome. The sample was CD4+ T cells from PBMCs. The CDR3: CASSFNPGNQETQYF. As DNA, the CDR3 is TGTGCCAGCAGCTTCAATCCGGGAAACCAAGAGACCCAGTACTTC. The entire variable domain, with the rest obtained from reference TRBV7-2 and TRBJ2-5, is as follows: GAGVSQSPSNKVTEKGKDVELRCDPISGHTALYWYRQSLGQGLEFLIYFQGNSAPDKSGLPSDRFSAERTGGSVSTLTIQRTQQEDSAVYLCASSFNPGNQETQYFGPGTRLLVL.